This TCR beta chain was captured by sequencing in a study of technical replicates of blood from several donors. Clones were sequenced by immunoSEQ multiplex PCR, and TCRdb holds only the in-frame ones, with some missing. The data show about 70,000 clones, nearly 98% seen once. CDR1 and CDR2 from the germline V gene are MGHRA and YSYEKL. The CDR3 has 17 amino acids. V lost 0 bases and J 6 bases, leaving 17 bases between the germline ends. The receptor's source is a human donor in good health. This chain uses TRBV4-1 with TRBJ2-2; tentatively, D is TRBD1 (6 bases). The sample taken for sequencing was T cells isolated from PBMCs. CDR3 protein: CASSQDWSNRVAGELFF. CDR3 coding DNA: TGCGCCAGCAGCCAAGATTGGTCGAACAGGGTCGCCGGGGAGCTGTTTTTT.